This T cell receptor (beta chain) was documented in a study of blood T cell repertoires in COVID-19. Study-level information: The analysed material was cDNA or gDNA that came from T cells, B-cell-depleted T cells, or PBMCs.

Original data processing: Reference gene primers were amplified, and this amplification served to estimate nucleated cell counts. Repertoires were generated with immunoSEQ multiplex PCR, while TCRdb's copy carries only in-frame clones and drops some. V, J and clone size are taken as reported in that table, and D and trimming were inferred from the DNA itself. Of under 60,000 clones in the sample, approximately 82% were seen once. Sequencing was done on a sample of peripheral blood. The sequence was obtained from a human donor in a cohort sampled during active COVID-19.

CDR3: CASSQGGERRETQYF. CDR3 nucleotides: TGTGCCAGCAGCCAAGGGGGGGAACGGCGGGAGACCCAGTACTTC. The V gene is TRBV7-3, the J gene TRBJ2-5; a possible D gene is TRBD2 (7 bases). The CDR3 runs to 15 residues. Germline assignment: CDR1 SGHTA and CDR2 FQGTGA. V was pared by 5 bases and J by 5 bases, with 18 bases between.